This TCR beta chain stems from a study of blood T cells in healthy people across ages. Study results and caveats: Relative to aged donors, long-lived donors carried more naive CD4+ cells and displayed higher diversity. Among T cells, TCR beta diversity per million cells dropped roughly linearly as age rose.

They isolated at least 6 million PBMCs from each sample. A remark on this clonotype: Its antigen is as yet unknown.

The CDR3 runs 12 residues. Germline V gene sequence: CDR1 MNHNS, CDR2 SASEGT. The V end lost 2 bases, the J end lost 5 bases, and 6 bases lay between the germline ends. The use of a sample-barcoded 5' primer and a J-beta primer mix characterized a second PCR of about 6 to 11 cycles. Using its own MiXCR run on the 5' RACE reads, TCRdb lists one record per CDR3 protein. The sample contains over a million distinct CDR3 sequences, 35% to 50% of which appear only once. The receptor's source is a woman aged 60-75 years in good health. The sequencing sample was made of blood. The chain recombines TRBV6-1 with TRBJ1-1; D uncertain. The CDR3 region is CASSEPRTEAFF. The DNA of the CDR3 is TGTGCCAGCAGTGAACCAAGGACTGAAGCTTTCTTT.